A selection of T cell receptor beta chains follows, all from one sample in a study of cytomegalovirus exposure and HLA in healthy donors. Method: immunoSEQ multiplex PCR; TCRdb's copy keeps in-frame clones and lacks some. Among 120,000 to 150,000 clones listed, approximately 80% were seen once. Material for sequencing was PBMCs. All receptors derive from a boy aged 2 to 10 in good health and CMV-seronegative. Each CDR3 is given with its conserved first and last residue. The order of the fields is CDR3 DNA, CDR3 protein, J gene, V gene, D gene, clone size. D genes are given only for firm matches. Expanded clones are given a class, and other clones once, few, many or no size at all.

cdr3_nt: TGTTCCAGCAGCTCCCCTCCGGGACAGGGGTTACCAGATACGCAGTATTTT
cdr3_aa: CSSSSPPGQGLPDTQYF
j_call: TRBJ2-3
v_call: TRBV7-9
d_call: TRBD1
clone_size: NA

cdr3_nt: TGTGCCAGTAGTATAGTTCGGCGGGAGGGCCATAGGGAGCAGTACTTC
cdr3_aa: CASSIVRREGHREQYF
j_call: TRBJ2-7
v_call: TRBV19
d_call: TRBD2
clone_size: NA

cdr3_nt: TGTGCCAGCACCGCAGGAGGGGACGAGCAGTACTTC
cdr3_aa: CASTAGGDEQYF
j_call: TRBJ2-7
v_call: TRBV7-9
d_call: NA
clone_size: NA

cdr3_nt: TGTGCCAGCAGTTTATCGCTCGGAGGCAATCAGCCCCAGCATTTT
cdr3_aa: CASSLSLGGNQPQHF
j_call: TRBJ1-5
v_call: TRBV27
d_call: NA
clone_size: NA

cdr3_nt: TGTGCCAGCCGGCGGGCGGGGGGGCCCGGGGAGCTGTTTTTT
cdr3_aa: CASRRAGGPGELFF
j_call: TRBJ2-2
v_call: TRBV6-5
d_call: TRBD2
clone_size: once

cdr3_nt: TGTGCCAGCAGTGTTTTGACAGGGTCGAATCAGCCCCAGCATTTT
cdr3_aa: CASSVLTGSNQPQHF
j_call: TRBJ1-5
v_call: TRBV6-5
d_call: TRBD1
clone_size: NA

cdr3_nt: TGTGCCAGCAGCTTAGGAAGGGACAGTTACGAGCAGTACTTC
cdr3_aa: CASSLGRDSYEQYF
j_call: TRBJ2-7
v_call: TRBV7-8
d_call: TRBD1
clone_size: NA

cdr3_nt: TGCGCCAGCAGCCTAGAGGACAGGTACACAGATACGCAGTATTTT
cdr3_aa: CASSLEDRYTDTQYF
j_call: TRBJ2-3
v_call: TRBV4-3
d_call: TRBD1
clone_size: NA

cdr3_nt: TGTGCCAGCAGCCCGGGACAGGGCATCGGCTATGGCTACACCTTC
cdr3_aa: CASSPGQGIGYGYTF
j_call: TRBJ1-2
v_call: TRBV6-5
d_call: TRBD1
clone_size: NA

cdr3_nt: TGTGCCATCAGCGGGACTAGCGGTCCCTACGAGCAGTACTTC
cdr3_aa: CAISGTSGPYEQYF
j_call: TRBJ2-7
v_call: TRBV6-1
d_call: TRBD2
clone_size: NA

cdr3_nt: TGTGCCAGCAGCCGCTTCAACAGGGGAATCCCTGAAGCTTTCTTT
cdr3_aa: CASSRFNRGIPEAFF
j_call: TRBJ1-1
v_call: TRBV27
d_call: TRBD1
clone_size: NA

cdr3_nt: TGCGCCAGCAGCTTGAGAGAACTAAATTCACCCCTCCACTTT
cdr3_aa: CASSLRELNSPLHF
j_call: TRBJ1-6
v_call: TRBV5-1
d_call: NA
clone_size: NA

cdr3_nt: TGTGCCAGCAGCTTAACACCCCTGGATTCACCCCTCCACTTT
cdr3_aa: CASSLTPLDSPLHF
j_call: TRBJ1-6
v_call: TRBV7-2
d_call: NA
clone_size: NA

cdr3_nt: TGTGCCAGCAGCCATGACTACCGGGCCGGCTACGAGCAGTACTTC
cdr3_aa: CASSHDYRAGYEQYF
j_call: TRBJ2-7
v_call: TRBV7-6
d_call: NA
clone_size: NA

cdr3_nt: TGTGCCAGCAGGATTACGGCAGGGGCGGCCGAGCAGTACTTC
cdr3_aa: CASRITAGAAEQYF
j_call: TRBJ2-7
v_call: TRBV27
d_call: NA
clone_size: once

cdr3_nt: TGTGCCAGCAGTGAAAGACAGGAGTATGGCTACACCTTC
cdr3_aa: CASSERQEYGYTF
j_call: TRBJ1-2
v_call: TRBV2
d_call: NA
clone_size: NA

cdr3_nt: TGTTCCACCTCTGACATGTTAGCGTCGGCGGAGACCCAGTACTTC
cdr3_aa: CSTSDMLASAETQYF
j_call: TRBJ2-5
v_call: TRBV7-9
d_call: NA
clone_size: NA

cdr3_nt: TGTGCCAGCAGTGAAGCCCCACAGGGGGTGAATCAGCCCCAGCATTTT
cdr3_aa: CASSEAPQGVNQPQHF
j_call: TRBJ1-5
v_call: TRBV2
d_call: TRBD1
clone_size: NA

cdr3_nt: TGTGCCAGCAGTTACAGCCTAGAGGGACATTCGAACACCGGGGAGCTGTTTTTT
cdr3_aa: CASSYSLEGHSNTGELFF
j_call: TRBJ2-2
v_call: TRBV28
d_call: NA
clone_size: NA

cdr3_nt: TGTGCCAGCAGCGGAACAGAGTCCTATAATTCACCCCTCCACTTT
cdr3_aa: CASSGTESYNSPLHF
j_call: TRBJ1-6
v_call: TRBV13
d_call: NA
clone_size: NA

cdr3_nt: TGCGCCAGCAGCTTGGCGCAGGGGTCCTACGAGCAGTACTTC
cdr3_aa: CASSLAQGSYEQYF
j_call: TRBJ2-7
v_call: TRBV5-1
d_call: NA
clone_size: NA

cdr3_nt: TGTGCCACCCCATTGATGGCAGGTCTGTCCTATGGCTACACCTTC
cdr3_aa: CATPLMAGLSYGYTF
j_call: TRBJ1-2
v_call: TRBV15
d_call: NA
clone_size: once

cdr3_nt: TGCAGCGGGGGCGGGGGGTCACGGGATACGCAGTATTTT
cdr3_aa: CSGGGGSRDTQYF
j_call: TRBJ2-3
v_call: TRBV29-1
d_call: TRBD2
clone_size: NA

cdr3_nt: TGTGCCAGCAAAATGGGGACAGGGGTTCTGACGCAGTATTTT
cdr3_aa: CASKMGTGVLTQYF
j_call: TRBJ2-3
v_call: TRBV11-1
d_call: TRBD1
clone_size: NA

cdr3_nt: TGTGCCAGCAGCGAACAGGGTTCCGAGACCCAGTACTTC
cdr3_aa: CASSEQGSETQYF
j_call: TRBJ2-5
v_call: TRBV7-7
d_call: NA
clone_size: NA

cdr3_nt: TGTGCCTGGAGTGTATACCCGGGGGGGGGCAGCAATGAGCAGTTCTTC
cdr3_aa: CAWSVYPGGGSNEQFF
j_call: TRBJ2-1
v_call: TRBV30
d_call: TRBD2
clone_size: NA

cdr3_nt: TGTGCCGCGTCGACAGAGCGTTCGAACACTGAAGCTTTCTTT
cdr3_aa: CAASTERSNTEAFF
j_call: TRBJ1-1
v_call: TRBV7-9
d_call: NA
clone_size: NA

cdr3_nt: TGCGCCAGCAGCCCTGCGGGGGGAGGGTACGGGGAGACCCAGTACTTC
cdr3_aa: CASSPAGGGYGETQYF
j_call: TRBJ2-5
v_call: TRBV4-3
d_call: TRBD2
clone_size: few

cdr3_nt: TGTGCCAGCAGGCTCCGGAGGGAACGGGACAATGAGCAGTTCTTC
cdr3_aa: CASRLRRERDNEQFF
j_call: TRBJ2-1
v_call: TRBV7-9
d_call: NA
clone_size: NA

cdr3_nt: TGTGCCAGCAGCTTTGGGCAGGTTAATGAAAAACTGTTTTTT
cdr3_aa: CASSFGQVNEKLFF
j_call: TRBJ1-4
v_call: TRBV7-6
d_call: NA
clone_size: once

cdr3_nt: TGTGCCAGCAGCTTAGCCCTTGGGAGAAAAGAGACCCAGTACTTC
cdr3_aa: CASSLALGRKETQYF
j_call: TRBJ2-5
v_call: TRBV11-1
d_call: NA
clone_size: NA

cdr3_nt: TGTGCCAGCCTTCGTCGACAGGGATTAGGAAATGAGCAGTTCTTC
cdr3_aa: CASLRRQGLGNEQFF
j_call: TRBJ2-1
v_call: TRBV7-9
d_call: TRBD1
clone_size: once

cdr3_nt: TGTGCCAGCAGTCTAGCGGGCCCCTACGAGCAGTACTTC
cdr3_aa: CASSLAGPYEQYF
j_call: TRBJ2-7
v_call: TRBV2
d_call: TRBD2
clone_size: NA

cdr3_nt: TGTGCCAGCAGCTTAGGTCAGGTTCTCACCGGGGAGCTGTTTTTT
cdr3_aa: CASSLGQVLTGELFF
j_call: TRBJ2-2
v_call: TRBV7-6
d_call: NA
clone_size: NA

cdr3_nt: TGTGCCAGTAGTAAGGCTAGCGGGATGGAGACCCAGTACTTC
cdr3_aa: CASSKASGMETQYF
j_call: TRBJ2-5
v_call: TRBV19
d_call: TRBD2
clone_size: NA

cdr3_nt: TGTGCCAGCTCACCGATAAGGGCCCCAGGGGGCTTGAGCACCGGGGAGCTGTTTTTT
cdr3_aa: CASSPIRAPGGLSTGELFF
j_call: TRBJ2-2
v_call: TRBV18
d_call: TRBD1
clone_size: NA

cdr3_nt: TGTGCCAGCAGTCGTCTCGCGGATCAGCCCCAGCATTTT
cdr3_aa: CASSRLADQPQHF
j_call: TRBJ1-5
v_call: TRBV27
d_call: NA
clone_size: NA

cdr3_nt: TGTGCCAGCTCACCTCTTTCAGGGTCCCTAAATGAAAAACTGTTTTTT
cdr3_aa: CASSPLSGSLNEKLFF
j_call: TRBJ1-4
v_call: TRBV18
d_call: NA
clone_size: few

cdr3_nt: TGTGCCATCAGTGTGGAGGGTTTGAACACTGAAGCTTTCTTT
cdr3_aa: CAISVEGLNTEAFF
j_call: TRBJ1-1
v_call: TRBV10-3
d_call: NA
clone_size: NA

cdr3_nt: TGTGCCAGCAGCCCCTTAGGACAGGGGTTGGCAGATACGCAGTATTTT
cdr3_aa: CASSPLGQGLADTQYF
j_call: TRBJ2-3
v_call: TRBV14
d_call: TRBD1
clone_size: NA

cdr3_nt: TGTGCCAGCAGTCTAACGCAGGGTGCCACCGGGGAGCTGTTTTTT
cdr3_aa: CASSLTQGATGELFF
j_call: TRBJ2-2
v_call: TRBV7-8
d_call: NA
clone_size: NA

cdr3_nt: TGCAGCGTTGGGCGACAGGGGACAACTAATGAAAAACTGTTTTTT
cdr3_aa: CSVGRQGTTNEKLFF
j_call: TRBJ1-4
v_call: TRBV29-1
d_call: TRBD1
clone_size: NA

cdr3_nt: TGTGCCAGCAGTTACGAGCAGGGGGGACCCGCTTTCTTT
cdr3_aa: CASSYEQGGPAFF
j_call: TRBJ1-1
v_call: TRBV6-5
d_call: TRBD1
clone_size: NA

cdr3_nt: TGTGCCAGCAGTTACTCGACGGGACAATCGACCCTCCACTTT
cdr3_aa: CASSYSTGQSTLHF
j_call: TRBJ1-6
v_call: TRBV6-6
d_call: NA
clone_size: NA

cdr3_nt: TGTGCCAGCAGCCAGGGACAGGGGCGAACCTACAATGAGCAGTTCTTC
cdr3_aa: CASSQGQGRTYNEQFF
j_call: TRBJ2-1
v_call: TRBV4-2
d_call: TRBD1
clone_size: few

cdr3_nt: TGTGCCAGCAGCTTAGCAATCGGGCGGGAGAGAAACACTGAAGCTTTCTTT
cdr3_aa: CASSLAIGRERNTEAFF
j_call: TRBJ1-1
v_call: TRBV7-8
d_call: NA
clone_size: NA

cdr3_nt: TGCGCCAGCAGCTTGTTCTTCCGGGAGGACCCGGGGGAGCAGTACTTC
cdr3_aa: CASSLFFREDPGEQYF
j_call: TRBJ2-7
v_call: TRBV5-1
d_call: TRBD2
clone_size: NA

cdr3_nt: TGTGCCAGCAGCTTAGGGAGGGACAGGGGGCACTATGGCTACACCTTC
cdr3_aa: CASSLGRDRGHYGYTF
j_call: TRBJ1-2
v_call: TRBV7-6
d_call: TRBD1
clone_size: NA

cdr3_nt: TGTGCCAGCAGTGTCCGCCAGGGGGCCATGGGGGATACGCAGTATTTT
cdr3_aa: CASSVRQGAMGDTQYF
j_call: TRBJ2-3
v_call: TRBV2
d_call: TRBD1
clone_size: NA

cdr3_nt: TGTGCCAGCTCACCTCAGGACAGAGTAACTGAAGCTTTCTTT
cdr3_aa: CASSPQDRVTEAFF
j_call: TRBJ1-1
v_call: TRBV18
d_call: NA
clone_size: few

cdr3_nt: TGTGCCAGTAGTATTAGAGGAGCGGGGAGCTCCTACGAGCAGTACTTC
cdr3_aa: CASSIRGAGSSYEQYF
j_call: TRBJ2-7
v_call: TRBV19
d_call: TRBD2
clone_size: NA

cdr3_nt: TGTGCCAGCAGCTTAGAGGGGGGTGGGGGGGAGCACTCCTACGAGCAGTACTTC
cdr3_aa: CASSLEGGGGEHSYEQYF
j_call: TRBJ2-7
v_call: TRBV7-7
d_call: NA
clone_size: NA

cdr3_nt: TGTGCCAGCAGTGACAGGGACACCGGGGAGCTGTTTTTT
cdr3_aa: CASSDRDTGELFF
j_call: TRBJ2-2
v_call: TRBV6-1
d_call: NA
clone_size: few

cdr3_nt: TGCGCCAGCAGCTTGGAACTAGCGAGCTCCTACGAGCAGTACTTC
cdr3_aa: CASSLELASSYEQYF
j_call: TRBJ2-7
v_call: TRBV5-1
d_call: TRBD2
clone_size: NA

cdr3_nt: TGTGCCAGCAGCCCCATAGCGGGAGAGACAGATACGCAGTATTTT
cdr3_aa: CASSPIAGETDTQYF
j_call: TRBJ2-3
v_call: TRBV6-5
d_call: TRBD2
clone_size: once

cdr3_nt: TGTGCCAGCAGCGAGGGAGGTTCGCGTCACAATGAGCAGTTCTTC
cdr3_aa: CASSEGGSRHNEQFF
j_call: TRBJ2-1
v_call: TRBV11-1
d_call: NA
clone_size: NA

cdr3_nt: TGTGCCAGCAGTGAAAATCCCGGACAGGGCAACTCACCCCTCCACTTT
cdr3_aa: CASSENPGQGNSPLHF
j_call: TRBJ1-6
v_call: TRBV6-1
d_call: TRBD1
clone_size: NA